This passage covers 9 T cell receptor beta chains from one sample sequenced in a study of cytomegalovirus exposure and HLA in healthy donors. PCR was performed using 60 Vbeta and 13 Jbeta primers. The assay was immunoSEQ multiplex PCR, and TCRdb's table has in-frame clones only and misses some. Of around 100,000 clones listed, 60% to 70% are singletons. Sequenced: PBMCs. The receptor source for this set is a man younger than 45 in good health and CMV-seropositive.

The sample holds a few counts of this clone. The chain employs TRBV4-1 and TRBJ1-5; D perhaps matches TRBD1 (5 bases). This CDR3 region has 14 residues. Germline lookup yields CDR1 MGHRA and CDR2 YSYEKL. Trimming removed 2 bases at V and 5 bases at J, with 10 bases between. The CDR3 sequence: CASSQPGLDQPQHF. The DNA for the CDR3 is TGCGCCAGCAGCCAACCGGGACTAGATCAGCCCCAGCATTTT.

This clone was found a few times. The chain couples TRBV5-5 to TRBJ2-4; 7 bases fit TRBD2. Trimming cost V 4 bases and J 7 bases; bases outside gene matches: 2. This CDR3 contains 12 residues. Germline lookup yields CDR1 SGHKS and CDR2 YYEKEE (reference sequence). The CDR3 nucleotides read TGTGCCAGCAGCCTGGGAGGGAACATTCAGTACTTC. As protein: CASSLGGNIQYF.

The sample holds a few counts of this clone. The chain is built from TRBV9 and TRBJ1-5, with D possibly matching TRBD1 (5 bases). Trimming cost V 6 bases and J 8 bases, with 21 bases left between them. The CDR3 is 15 amino acids. Germline CDR1 SGDLS, CDR2 YYNGEE. The CDR3 sequence: CASTRGGAYGEPQHF. DNA of the CDR3: TGTGCCAGCACCCGGGGAGGGGCTTACGGGGAGCCCCAGCATTTT.

The V and J genes are TRBV6-1 and TRBJ1-2; a possible D gene is TRBD1 (6 bases). Between the trimmed V and J ends, which lost 8 bases and 8 bases, there was a span of 9 bases. The CDR3 loop spans 10 amino acids. Germline V gene sequence: CDR1 MNHNS, CDR2 SASEGT. The CDR3, as DNA: TGTGCCAGCGGACAGTTAGGCTACACCTTC. Amino acids: CASGQLGYTF.

The V call is TRBV6-6, the J call TRBJ1-2; D is possibly TRBD1 (5 bases). The CDR3 spans 15 residues. Germline CDR1 MNHNY, CDR2 SVGAGI (reference sequence). Trimming pared 2 bases from V and 1 base from J, leaving 11 bases between. The CDR3 sequence: CASSYVQGLNYGYTF. CDR3 DNA: TGTGCCAGCAGTTACGTTCAGGGACTTAACTATGGCTACACCTTC.

The V gene is TRBV10-3, the J gene TRBJ1-4; no reliable D call. CDR1 ENHRY and CDR2 SYGVKD come from the germline V gene. This CDR3 region has 15 residues. The V end was cut by 0 bases, the J end by 0 bases, with 5 bases between. CDR3 sequence: CAISESGSTNEKLFF. CDR3 bases: TGTGCCATCAGTGAGTCGGGCTCAACTAATGAAAAACTGTTTTTT.

The chain uses TRBV7-9 and TRBJ1-4; TRBD1 matches at 8 bases. The CDR3 extends over 15 amino acids. CDR1 is SEHNR, CDR2 FQNEAQ, per germline (reference sequence). After removal of 4 bases from V and 5 bases from J, the junction contained 6 bases not matched to a gene. The CDR3 coding sequence is TGTGCCAGCAGCTCTGCGCAGGGGGCGAATGAAAAACTGTTTTTT. Its translation is CASSSAQGANEKLFF.

The chain combines TRBV6-5 with TRBJ1-4, with 9 nucleotides matching TRBD1. V trimming: 2 bases; J trimming: 3 bases; junction bases outside the gene matches: 4. In germline, CDR1 is MNHEY, CDR2 SVGAGI. This CDR3 spans 16 amino acids. The CDR3 here is CASSYHRDRANEKLFF. CDR3 bases: TGTGCCAGCAGTTACCACCGGGACAGGGCTAATGAAAAACTGTTTTTT.

This clone was picked up a small number of times. The chain uses TRBV2 and TRBJ2-5; D gene ambiguous. The V end lost 1 base, the J end lost 4 bases, and 7 bases lay between the germline ends. This CDR3 contains 13 residues. The germline gives CDR1 SNHLY, CDR2 FYNNEI. CDR3 nucleotides: TGTGCCAGCAGTGAAGTGCTACGAGAGACCCAGTACTTC. This translates into CASSEVLRETQYF.